The sequence of this TCR beta chain was determined in a study of human T cells and chemical hapten exposure. Study conclusions and caveats: High-frequency TCRs, those above 1 in 1000, stayed the same after DPC sensitization.

On this clonotype itself: Its antigen is as yet unknown.

MiXCR, run by TCRdb on the RACE reads, gives a single entry per CDR3 protein. This table has roughly 72,000 distinct CDR3 sequences, around 10% appearing once. Germline V CDR1 and CDR2: GTSNPN, SVGIG (reference sequence). Trimming pared 8 bases from V and 1 base from J, leaving 8 bases between. The CDR3 has 11 amino acids. Time point defined: patch test 1, 2 weeks after DPC sensitization. Treatment denoted: therapeutic diphenylcyclopropenone sensitization with weekly scalp DPC. The sequence derives from a woman between 45 and 65 years old with alopecia areata. Some clones in this sample may be carry-over from other donors' samples. The sample here was whole blood, taken in connection with sensitization to the hapten diphenylcyclopropenone (DPC). The V call is TRBV30, the J call TRBJ1-1; D remains unclear. CDR3 sequence (DNA): TGTGCCGGCTCACGGAACACTGAAGCTTTCTTT. This sequence encodes CAGSRNTEAFF.